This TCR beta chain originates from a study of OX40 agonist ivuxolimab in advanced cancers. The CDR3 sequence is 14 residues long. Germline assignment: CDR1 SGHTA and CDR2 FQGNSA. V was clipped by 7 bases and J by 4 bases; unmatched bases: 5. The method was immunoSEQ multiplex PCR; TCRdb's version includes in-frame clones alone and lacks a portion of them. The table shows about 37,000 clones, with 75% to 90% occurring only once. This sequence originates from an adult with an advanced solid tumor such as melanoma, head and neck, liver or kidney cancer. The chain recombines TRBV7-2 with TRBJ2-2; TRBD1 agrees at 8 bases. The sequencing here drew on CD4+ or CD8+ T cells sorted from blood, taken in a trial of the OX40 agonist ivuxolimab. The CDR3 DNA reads TGTGCCAGCAAAGTGACAGGGGTCACCGGGGAGCTGTTTTTT. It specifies CASKVTGVTGELFF.